This T cell receptor (beta chain) is drawn from a study of T-cell memory formation after mild COVID-19. TCRdb re-called the 5' RACE reads through MiXCR, storing one row per CDR3 protein. The sample has some 490,000 distinct CDR3 sequences; 18% are singletons. This clonotype showed up just a few times. The antigen is unknown. Study results and limitations: CD4/CD8 balance held among clones contracting day 15 to 85, and later expanders leaned CD4+.

The germline gives CDR1 LGHDT, CDR2 YNNKEL (reference sequence). The CDR3 runs 15 residues. V was pared by 2 bases and J by 10 bases, with 18 bases between. This clonotype was sampled from an adult woman who had mild COVID-19 (a few samples of this study predate the infection). Cell type and time point are not known. V gene TRBV3-1 combines with J gene TRBJ2-1; D might be TRBD1 (8 bases). The sample consisted of PBMCs or a T cell subset sorted from them (not recorded which). The CDR3 is CASSQYSGQGGEQFF. CDR3 DNA sequence: TGTGCCAGCAGCCAATATTCCGGACAGGGAGGGGAGCAGTTCTTC.